This T cell receptor beta chain was retrieved from a study of CD8+CD57+ T cells in acquired aplastic anemia. Findings and caveats of the study: Patients and controls shared 25 to 30 CD8+ CDR3 sequences, which appeared highly expressed in patients and within their immunodominant clones.

A note on this clonotype: Its antigen is still unknown.

Patients chosen for sequencing had CD8+CD57+ cells that had expanded, as shown by flow cytometry. Genomic DNA served as template for TCR beta VDJ and CDR3 profiling. One entry per CDR3 protein, called by TCRdb with MiXCR from the reads. The sample records 150,000 to 200,000 distinct CDR3 sequences, 63% being singletons. Germline values: CDR1 SGDLS, CDR2 YYNGEE. The V end lost 7 bases, the J end lost 6 bases, and 13 bases lay between the germline ends. The length of the CDR3 is 12 residues. The sequence derives from a human donor with aplastic anemia. Sequenced input: sorted CD4+, CD8+, or CD8+CD57+ T cells (not recorded which) from PBMCs. The chain is built from TRBV9 and TRBJ1-2; D is unclear. For the CDR3, the DNA is TGTGCCAGCTCACCAGTGGGAGATGGCTACACCTTC. Translating gives CASSPVGDGYTF.